One sample yielded the 3 T cell receptor beta chains listed below, sequenced in a study of T cells in localized non-small cell lung cancer. Produced via immunoSEQ multiplex PCR; TCRdb's table is partial and in-frame only. This repertoire shows about 72,000 clones, almost 85% found once; its top ten account for about 13%. The material sequenced was peripheral blood, taken before any cancer treatment. Receptors were obtained from a female donor of 60 years or more with stage I lung adenocarcinoma.

The chain has TRBV5-1 and TRBJ2-1, with 7 bases that match TRBD2. Germline trimming cut 0 bases from V and 7 bases from J; bases unmatched to any gene: 4. Germline V lookup: CDR1 SGHRS, CDR2 YFSETQ. CDR3 size: 14 residues. In nucleotides, the CDR3 is TGCGCCAGCAGCTTGGGTTCCGGGGGGAATGAGCAGTTCTTC. Amino acids: CASSLGSGGNEQFF.

V is TRBV18 and J is TRBJ2-7, with D possibly matching TRBD2 (6 bases). CDR3 length: 12 residues. Germline V lookup: CDR1 KGHSH, CDR2 LQKENI. V lost 3 bases, J lost 10 bases, and 13 bases lay in between. Here the CDR3 DNA reads TGTGCCAGCTCACCCACTCCGGGGGTTCAGTACTTC. This sequence encodes CASSPTPGVQYF.

CDR3 in amino acids: CASSLVGTSGANVLTF. The CDR3, as DNA: TGTGCCAGCAGCTTAGTAGGGACCTCTGGGGCCAACGTCCTGACTTTC. The rearrangement uses TRBV7-2 and TRBJ2-6; D may correspond to TRBD1 or TRBD2 (5 bases each). Trimming left V 1 base short and J 0 bases short, with 7 bases between. Germline V lookup: CDR1 SGHTA, CDR2 FQGNSA. CDR3 size: 16 residues.